These 27 T cell receptor beta chains originate from one sample sequenced in a study of response to subunit inactivated influenza vaccine. MiXCR, run by TCRdb on the RT-PCR reads, gives a single entry per CDR3 protein. The table lists 650,000 to 700,000 distinct CDR3 sequences, roughly 14% of them singletons, with around a tenth in the top ten. The starting material was PBMCs from blood, obtained roughly 12 days after vaccination. All receptors come from a man aged 50 to 59 who received an inactivated influenza vaccine.

In this sample, this clonotype turned up a few times. This chain links TRBV30 with TRBJ2-7; a weak D match, TRBD1 (6 bases). The CDR3 is made up of 13 amino acids. Germline V gene lookup returns CDR1 GTSNPN and CDR2 SVGIG (reference sequence). Trimming stripped 1 base from V and 6 bases from J, with 13 bases between. DNA of the CDR3: TGTGCCTGGAGTGGAAACAGGGTTAGCGAGCAGTACTTC. It codes for CAWSGNRVSEQYF.

The chain uses TRBV3-1 and TRBJ1-3; D is ambiguous. The CDR3 length is 14 residues. V lost 3 bases and J 3 bases, leaving 9 bases between the germline ends. The germline CDR1 and CDR2 sequences are LGHDT and YNNKEL (reference sequence). The CDR3 coding sequence is TGTGCCAGCAGCCAGGCAATGTTTGGAAACACCATATATTTT. Translated, it gives CASSQAMFGNTIYF.

This sequence joins TRBV19 and TRBJ2-2; no firm D call. Germline V gives CDR1 LNHDA, CDR2 SQIVND (reference sequence). This CDR3 region has 11 residues. Trimming cost V 3 bases and J 6 bases, with 2 bases left between them. The CDR3 region has the DNA TGTGCCAGTAGTATCCCCGGGGAGCTGTTTTTT. Translating gives CASSIPGELFF.

There are a few counts of this clonotype. This chain links TRBV19 with TRBJ2-7, with a tentative D call TRBD2 (5 bases). Germline V CDR1 and CDR2: LNHDA, SQIVND (reference sequence). The CDR3 loop spans 14 amino acids. V was pared by 4 bases and J by 1 base, with 11 bases between. For the CDR3, the DNA is TGTGCCAGTAGTACCCTACGGGGTTCCTACGAGCAGTACTTC. The encoded protein is CASSTLRGSYEQYF.

The J gene is TRBJ2-2, the V gene TRBV11-3, with no clear D. V was shortened by 4 bases and J by 7 bases, with 7 bases between the two germline ends. The germline V gene encodes CDR1 SGHNT and CDR2 YENEEA. The CDR3 length is 12 residues. CDR3 nucleotides: TGTGCCAGCAGCTCCCTCGTCGGGGAGCTGTTTTTT. It translates to CASSSLVGELFF.

The chain joins TRBV28 to TRBJ1-3; D possibly corresponds to TRBD1 (5 bases). This CDR3 is built from 15 residues. V lost 1 base and J lost 0, with 7 bases in between. Germline CDR1 reads MDHEN; CDR2 reads SYDVKM. Here the CDR3 DNA reads TGTGCCAGCAGTTTATCAACAGGCTCTGGAAACACCATATATTTT. Translation: CASSLSTGSGNTIYF.

There are a few counts of this clonotype. The chain carries TRBV3-1 and TRBJ2-3; D ambiguous. CDR1 and CDR2 (germline): LGHDT, YNNKEL (reference sequence). V lost 3 bases, J lost 2 bases, and 18 bases lay in between. The CDR3 contains 17 residues. The CDR3 sequence: CASSQIALGPVTDTQYF. CDR3 sequence (DNA): TGTGCCAGCAGCCAGATCGCCTTAGGCCCGGTCACAGATACGCAGTATTTT.

This clonotype appeared many times. The gene calls are TRBV25-1 and TRBJ2-7, with D perhaps TRBD2 (5 bases). The ends were cut back, 2 bases at V and 4 bases at J, with 18 bases in the middle. This CDR3 has 16 amino acids. The germline V gene has CDR1 MGHDK and CDR2 SYGVNS. The DNA for the CDR3 is TGTGCCAGCAGTGAAATTGGCCGAGGAGCGGCTTACGAGCAGTACTTC. Translating it yields CASSEIGRGAAYEQYF.

The V and J genes are TRBV18 and TRBJ2-3; 10 bases align to TRBD2. This CDR3 is built from 15 residues. J gave up 6 bases and V 4 bases, and 7 bases lay outside the gene matches. Germline-derived CDR1 and CDR2 are KGHSH and LQKENI. The CDR3 loop is CASSQREGRMDTQYF. CDR3 in DNA: TGTGCCAGCTCACAGCGGGAGGGCCGAATGGATACGCAGTATTTT.

The genes are TRBV9 and TRBJ2-1; 8 bases align to TRBD2. This CDR3 has 16 amino acids. The V gene end was trimmed by 1 base and the J gene end by 4 bases; junction bases not matched to a gene: 7. The germline V gene encodes CDR1 SGDLS and CDR2 YYNGEE. The CDR3 protein is CASSVPGGAGYNEQFF. CDR3 bases: TGTGCCAGCAGCGTACCCGGGGGGGCCGGGTACAATGAGCAGTTCTTC. The full variable domain, rest sourced from reference TRBV9 and TRBJ2-1, is DSGVTQTPKHLITATGQRVTLRCSPRSGDLSVYWYQQSLDQGLQFLIQYYNGEERAKGNILERFSAQQFPDLHSELNLSSLELGDSALYFCASSVPGGAGYNEQFFGPGTRLTVL.

The J gene is TRBJ2-6, the V gene TRBV4-3; D perhaps matches TRBD2 (6 bases). Trimming took off 4 bases at V and 1 base at J, with 23 bases between the two ends. In germline, CDR1 is LGHNA, CDR2 YSLEER. This CDR3 region has 20 residues. CDR3 loop: CASSPKASGYFPSGANVLTF. The CDR3 DNA reads as TGCGCCAGCAGCCCGAAGGCCAGCGGGTATTTTCCTTCTGGGGCCAACGTCCTGACTTTC.

J is TRBJ2-3 and V is TRBV9, with TRBD2 matching 9 bases. V was pared by 6 bases and J by 3 bases, with 5 bases of the junction left unmatched. From germline, CDR1 is SGDLS and CDR2 YYNGEE. The CDR3 sequence is 14 residues long. The DNA of the CDR3 is TGTGCCAGCATCCTTAGCGGGAGTACAGATACGCAGTATTTT. Translating gives CASILSGSTDTQYF.

This clonotype was seen a few times. This sequence joins TRBV6-2 or TRBV6-3 and TRBJ1-5; D remains unclear. The V end lost 6 bases, the J end lost 0 bases, and 21 bases lay between the germline ends. Looked up from germline, CDR1 is MNHEY and CDR2 is SVGEGT. The CDR3 is 18 residues long. The CDR3 loop is CASRYQQSSPNSNQPQHF. The CDR3 DNA sequence: TGTGCCAGCAGATACCAACAGTCCAGTCCGAATAGCAATCAGCCCCAGCATTTT.

This clonotype has only a few counts. The chain employs TRBV20-1 and TRBJ1-1; a possible D gene is TRBD1 (6 bases). CDR1 is DFQATT, CDR2 SNEGSKA, per germline (reference sequence). CDR3 length equals 14 residues. Trimming took 1 base from V and 1 from J, leaving 10 bases between them. CDR3 coding DNA: TGCAGTGCTAGAGGGGGACACCGGAACACTGAAGCTTTCTTT. It translates to CSARGGHRNTEAFF.

In this sample, this clonotype turned up many times. V gene TRBV12-3 or TRBV12-4 combines with J gene TRBJ2-1; TRBD2 agrees at 9 bases. J lost 5 bases, V lost 1 base, and 3 bases had no gene match. The CDR3 runs to 15 residues. The CDR3 loop reads CASSLGSSGNNEQFF. For the CDR3, the DNA is TGTGCCAGCAGTTTAGGGTCTAGCGGGAACAATGAGCAGTTCTTC.

This clonotype was seen more than once but under ten times. This rearrangement joins TRBV20-1 to TRBJ1-5; a possible D gene is TRBD1 (5 bases). CDR3 size: 15 residues. The ends were cut back, 6 bases at V and 5 bases at J, with 20 bases in the middle. CDR1 is DFQATT and CDR2 is SNEGSKA in the germline V gene (reference sequence). DNA of the CDR3: TGCAGTGCCCGGCTCACTTTCGTAGGGGATCAGCCCCAGCATTTT. It specifies CSARLTFVGDQPQHF.

The chain couples TRBV12-3 or TRBV12-4 to TRBJ1-3, with D tentatively TRBD1 (5 bases). This CDR3 is 13 amino acids long. V gave up 6 bases and J gave up 4 bases, with 10 bases separating them. Here the CDR3 DNA reads TGTGCCAGCAGCCCGCGGGGGGGAAACACCATATATTTT. This codes for CASSPRGGNTIYF.

This clonotype was seen a few times. CDR3 region: CASSPFVGGNTGELFF. The DNA for the CDR3 is TGCGCCAGCAGCCCCTTCGTGGGAGGCAACACCGGGGAGCTGTTTTTT. The V call is TRBV5-1, the J call TRBJ2-2; tentatively, D is TRBD2 (6 bases). In germline, CDR1 is SGHRS, CDR2 YFSETQ. The CDR3 extends over 16 amino acids. The germline V and J ends were trimmed by 4 bases and 2 bases, with 15 bases remaining between them.

This chain joins TRBV12-3 or TRBV12-4 and TRBJ2-4; 8 positions match TRBD1. With V trimmed by 6 bases and J by 3 bases, 4 bases remained unmatched. The CDR3 spans 14 residues. CDR3 amino acids: CASSDRGGKNIQYF. The CDR3 DNA reads TGTGCCAGCAGCGACAGGGGAGGCAAAAACATTCAGTACTTC.

This clonotype was seen more than once but under ten times. The chain is built from TRBV5-5 and TRBJ2-1, with TRBD2 as a possible D gene (7 bases). Germline V gene sequence: CDR1 SGHKS, CDR2 YYEKEE (reference sequence). The germline V and J ends were trimmed by 5 bases and 2 bases, with 14 bases remaining between them. This CDR3 comprises 15 residues. This CDR3 reads CASSGGGAPYNEQFF. DNA of the CDR3: TGTGCCAGCAGTGGAGGGGGGGCACCCTACAATGAGCAGTTCTTC.

This chain joins TRBV7-9 and TRBJ2-1, with D perhaps matching TRBD2 (6 bases). This CDR3 is 16 amino acids long. Trimming shortened V by 1 base and J by 8 bases, and 18 bases separated the two germline ends. Germline loops: CDR1 SEHNR, CDR2 FQNEAQ (reference sequence). The DNA for the CDR3 is TGTGCCAGCAGCTTAGTCGCTAGCGAGGGCTCTGATGAGCAGTTCTTC. Translated, it gives CASSLVASEGSDEQFF.

The rearrangement links TRBV4-2 to TRBJ2-7; a weak D match, TRBD2 (6 bases). The CDR3 has 15 residues. Germline V gives CDR1 LGHNA, CDR2 YNFKEQ. V shed 0 bases and J shed 3 bases, with 12 bases lying between them. CDR3 residues: CASSQDLQEGYEQYF. The CDR3 nucleotides read TGTGCCAGCAGCCAAGATTTGCAGGAGGGCTACGAGCAGTACTTC.

In its sample, this clonotype was seen a few times. The chain employs TRBV7-9 and TRBJ2-2; 15 nucleotides match TRBD2. J was trimmed by 5 bases and V by 6 bases; bases with no gene match: 4. CDR1 is SEHNR and CDR2 is FQNEAQ in the germline V gene (reference sequence). This CDR3 comprises 16 residues. CDR3 sequence: CASRPGTSGRTGELFF. The DNA for the CDR3 is TGTGCCAGCAGGCCCGGGACTAGCGGGAGGACCGGGGAGCTGTTTTTT.

The V gene is TRBV14, the J gene TRBJ1-2, with TRBD1 identical over 9 bases. CDR3 length: 14 residues. The V and J ends lost 5 bases and 4 bases, in that order; junction bases with no gene match: 5. Germline V CDR1 and CDR2: SGHDN, FVKESK. Written as DNA, the CDR3 is TGTGCCAGCAGCATGGACAGGGGAAGCTATGGCTACACCTTC. Protein: CASSMDRGSYGYTF.

The genes are TRBV20-1 and TRBJ1-6; 10 nucleotides agree with TRBD1. CDR1 is DFQATT, CDR2 SNEGSKA, per germline (reference sequence). This CDR3 spans 13 amino acids. V lost 4 bases and J lost 10; bases outside the gene matches: 4. The DNA of the CDR3 is TGCAGTGCTAAAGACAGGGGGCACTCACCCCTCCACTTT. It codes for CSAKDRGHSPLHF.

This clonotype was counted between two and nine times. The V gene is TRBV3-1, the J gene TRBJ2-7; a weak D match, TRBD2 (5 bases). Germline V gene sequence: CDR1 LGHDT, CDR2 YNNKEL (reference sequence). V dropped 2 bases and J dropped 0 bases, with 8 bases sitting between them. The CDR3 consists of 14 residues. CDR3 bases: TGTGCCAGCAGCCAACTAGCTACCTCCTACGAGCAGTACTTC. Translation gives CASSQLATSYEQYF.

This clonotype appeared a few times. The chain couples TRBV20-1 to TRBJ2-7, with TRBD2 matching over 8 bases. This CDR3 contains 14 residues. Germline values: CDR1 DFQATT, CDR2 SNEGSKA (reference sequence). The V segment lost 0 bases and the J segment 3 bases; nucleotides outside the gene matches: 4. The CDR3 protein is CSAREVAGNYEQYF. DNA of the CDR3: TGCAGTGCTAGAGAGGTAGCGGGAAACTACGAGCAGTACTTC.